The source of this TCR beta chain is a study of blood T cell repertoires in COVID-19. Sequenced by immunoSEQ multiplex PCR; TCRdb stores in-frame clones only, minus some. Altogether 68,000 or so clones are present, roughly 89% being singletons, with the ten largest covering 7% to 10%. The CDR3 runs to 11 residues. CDR1 and CDR2 (germline): SQVTM, ANQGSEA. V was clipped by 4 bases and J by 8 bases, with 11 bases between them. The rearrangement links TRBV29-1 to TRBJ1-2, with D unresolved. This receptor was identified in a man over 45 with active COVID-19. The material sequenced was peripheral blood. The CDR3 DNA reads TGCAGCGTTGCCAACTATGGGGGCTACACCTTC. Translation gives CSVANYGGYTF.